This entry describes one T cell receptor beta chain. Compared with germline, one end of the junction differs, possibly owing to a read error. These data originate in a study of tumor and adjacent non-tumor tissue in lung cancer. Overall study: Samples averaged about 4.3 million productive TCRbeta reads each.

A modified ARM-PCR protocol with three rounds of nested PCR amplified TCRbeta. TCRdb reprocessed the multiplex PCR reads via MiXCR and lists one record per CDR3 protein. The table has about 68,000 distinct CDR3 sequences, about 61% seen once; the top ten hold roughly a fifth. The CDR3 sequence is 14 residues long. The germline V gene has CDR1 ENHRY and CDR2 SYGVKD. This sample's RNA came from whole unsorted tissue. The V gene is TRBV10-3, the J gene TRBJ1-2; TRBD1 aligns across 7 bases. The sequenced sample was lung tumor tissue. This TCR was sampled from a man aged 45-65 years with non-small cell lung cancer. For the CDR3, the DNA is TGTGCCATCAGTGAGTTGGGACAGAGCTATGGCTGCACCTTC. Its protein is CAISELGQSYGCTF.